The present T cell receptor (beta chain) was sequenced within a study of resident and recirculating memory T cells in vitiligo. Germline-derived CDR1 and CDR2 are SGDLS and YYNGEE. The CDR3 length is 16 residues. V was clipped by 0 bases and J by 0 bases, with 13 bases between them. The assay was immunoSEQ multiplex PCR, and TCRdb's table has in-frame clones only and misses some. The data hold 75,000 to 85,000 clones, with roughly nine tenths observed a single time. The J gene is TRBJ2-7, the V gene TRBV9, with D possibly being TRBD1 (6 bases). This TCR derives from a male donor with vitiligo. Sequences were obtained from blood. For the CDR3, the DNA is TGTGCCAGCAGCGTAGAGCCCAGGGGAAGCTCCTACGAGCAGTACTTC. Translation: CASSVEPRGSSYEQYF.